This T cell receptor beta chain was obtained from a study of tumor-infiltrating lymphocytes in primary liver carcinoma. Concerning this clonotype itself: Its cognate antigen is unknown.

Study-level results: A significantly higher top-250-clone fraction was found in tumors than in blood (p = 0.039).

Alongside blood RNA obtained from unsorted whole blood, germline DNA was also extracted. No treatment had been given to the patients, who were chronically infected with HBV. Before the operation took place, around 4 milliliters of peripheral blood were collected. Synthesis of TCR beta cDNA was carried out from 500 ng total RNA with a constant-region primer. TCR beta libraries came from three nested multiplex PCR rounds using slightly modified ARM-PCR. The first two PCR rounds used TRBV1-TRBV30 forward primers with a C-beta reverse primer, roughly 10 cycles each. Each CDR3 protein is one row after TCRdb ran MiXCR on the multiplex PCR reads. The repertoire holds about 330,000 distinct CDR3 sequences, with about 61% as singletons. This CDR3 region has 16 residues. Trimming pared 4 bases from V and 0 bases from J, leaving 13 bases between. Germline V gene sequence: CDR1 SGHRS, CDR2 YFSETQ.

The source of this sequence is a man in his forties with primary liver carcinoma and hepatitis B virus infection. This chain links TRBV5-1 with TRBJ2-2, with D perhaps TRBD2 (6 bases). The sample comprised peripheral blood. The CDR3 sequence is CASSRGTGANTGELFF. CDR3 nucleotide sequence: TGCGCCAGCAGCCGCGGTACGGGAGCGAACACCGGGGAGCTGTTTTTT.